A single sample gave rise to the 14 T cell receptor beta chains below, sequenced in a study of cytomegalovirus exposure and HLA in healthy donors. PCR primers comprised 60 Vbeta and 13 Jbeta primers. TCRdb's copy holds only in-frame clones and misses some; the assay was immunoSEQ multiplex PCR. This table has some 180,000 clones, around four fifths appearing once. The sample comprised PBMCs. Receptors originate from a woman aged 60 to 75 in good health and CMV-seropositive.

This chain uses TRBV11-2 with TRBJ1-2, with a tentative D call TRBD1 (5 bases). The CDR3 extends over 16 amino acids. Per the germline V gene, CDR1 is SGHAT and CDR2 is FQNNGV. Trimming took 5 bases from V and 2 from J, leaving 18 bases between them. In DNA, the CDR3 is TGTGCCAGCAGCGGACTAACCAGGGATGCCAACTATGGCTACACCTTC. Residues: CASSGLTRDANYGYTF. Based on the CDR3 plus reference TRBV11-2 and TRBJ1-2, the full variable domain is EAGVAQSPRYKIIEKRQSVAFWCNPISGHATLYWYQQILGQGPKLLIQFQNNGVVDDSQLPKDRFSAERLKGVDSTLKIQPAKLEDSAVYLCASSGLTRDANYGYTFGSGTRLTVV.

The J gene is TRBJ1-4, the V gene TRBV7-9, with 9 bases that match TRBD1. Germline lookup yields CDR1 SEHNR and CDR2 FQNEAQ (reference sequence). The CDR3 contains 16 residues. V dropped 4 bases and J dropped 6; count of bases not matched to a gene: 9. CDR3 bases: TGTGCCAGCAGCTCGGGAGGTCGGACAGGGGATGAAAAACTGTTTTTT. It codes for CASSSGGRTGDEKLFF. The full variable domain, its missing parts supplied by reference TRBV7-9 and TRBJ1-4, is DTGVSQNPRHKITKRGQNVTFRCDPISEHNRLYWYRQTLGQGPEFLTYFQNEAQLEKSRLLSDRFSAERPKGSFSTLEIQRTEQGDSAMYLCASSSGGRTGDEKLFFGSGTQLSVL.

The V gene is TRBV15, the J gene TRBJ2-7, with TRBD1 as a possible D gene (6 bases). This CDR3 comprises 16 residues. V dropped 1 base and J dropped 3 bases, with 16 bases sitting between them. Germline V gene lookup returns CDR1 LNHNV and CDR2 YYDKDF (reference sequence). The CDR3 spells CATSRGRAGDLYEQYF. CDR3 nucleotides: TGTGCCACCAGCAGAGGACGGGCAGGGGACCTCTACGAGCAGTACTTC.

This clone occurred a few times. The chain has TRBV7-2 and TRBJ1-4; possible D gene TRBD1, 5 bases. The CDR3 is 17 residues long. V dropped 5 bases and J dropped 3 bases, with 19 bases sitting between them. The germline gives CDR1 SGHTA, CDR2 FQGNSA. CDR3 nucleotides: TGTGCCAGCAGCGTAATGGCGGGGGGGGGACCTAATGAAAAACTGTTTTTT. Amino acid sequence: CASSVMAGGGPNEKLFF.

The chain links TRBV7-2 to TRBJ2-2, with D perhaps matching TRBD2 (6 bases). Germline V gives CDR1 SGHTA, CDR2 FQGNSA. This CDR3 comprises 17 residues. V gave up 1 base and J gave up 4 bases, with 16 bases separating them. The chain's CDR3 is CASSLEVGLTFTGELFF. For the CDR3, the DNA is TGTGCCAGCAGCTTAGAAGTTGGACTAACTTTCACCGGGGAGCTGTTTTTT.

The chain employs TRBV11-3 and TRBJ2-1, with 8 positions matching TRBD1. The CDR3 has 15 residues. Germline V gene sequence: CDR1 SGHNT, CDR2 YENEEA. V was pared by 1 base and J by 5 bases, with 4 bases of the junction left unmatched. CDR3 DNA: TGTGCCAGCAGCTTAGGACAGGGGAGCCACAATGAGCAGTTCTTC. Translated, it gives CASSLGQGSHNEQFF.

The chain recombines TRBV13 with TRBJ1-1; no clear D. Germline CDR1 is PRHDT and CDR2 is FYEKMQ (reference sequence). The CDR3 covers 15 residues. With 6 bases removed from V and 1 base from J, the gap between germline ends came to 15 bases. As DNA, the CDR3 is TGTGCCAGCAGAAAGAGGTCGGTGGCGAACACTGAAGCTTTCTTT. It specifies CASRKRSVANTEAFF.

The chain has TRBV5-1 and TRBJ2-2; D possibly corresponds to TRBD1 (5 bases). The CDR3 consists of 15 residues. Germline V CDR1 and CDR2: SGHRS, YFSETQ. V lost 1 base and J lost 5, with 12 bases in between. The CDR3 region is CASSLTGGRTGELFF. The CDR3 nucleotides read TGCGCCAGCAGCTTGACAGGTGGGCGGACCGGGGAGCTGTTTTTT.

On this clone itself: One end of the junction does not line up with germline, which may come from a read error. The sample contains more than one DNA sequence encoding this CDR3. V is TRBV19 and J is TRBJ2-6; possibly TRBD2 for D (6 bases). The germline V gene encodes CDR1 LNHDA and CDR2 SQIVND (reference sequence). The CDR3 contains 15 residues. In DNA form, the CDR3 reads TGTGCCAGTTCGGGAAGGGACTCTGGGGCTAACGTCCTGACTTTC. It yields the protein CASSGRDSGANVLTF.

J is TRBJ2-3 and V is TRBV2; a possible D gene is TRBD2 (5 bases). The CDR3 has 16 residues. Germline V lookup: CDR1 SNHLY, CDR2 FYNNEI. V shed 7 bases and J shed 2 bases, with 19 bases lying between them. The CDR3 DNA reads TGTGCCAGCAATCTTGTAGGGCAGCGGACCACAGATACGCAGTATTTT. It translates to CASNLVGQRTTDTQYF. The full variable domain, in which reference TRBV2 and TRBJ2-3 provide the parts outside the CDR3, is EPEVTQTPSHQVTQMGQEVILRCVPISNHLYFYWYRQILGQKVEFLVSFYNNEISEKSEIFDDQFSVERPDGSNFTLKIRSTKLEDSAMYFCASNLVGQRTTDTQYFGPGTRLTVL.

This chain connects TRBV28 to TRBJ2-5, with D perhaps matching TRBD2 (5 bases). Germline CDR1 is MDHEN and CDR2 is SYDVKM. The CDR3 runs to 15 residues. With 1 base removed from V and 0 bases from J, the gap between germline ends came to 9 bases. CDR3 protein: CASSLYGEYQETQYF. For the CDR3, the DNA is TGTGCCAGCAGTTTATACGGGGAGTACCAAGAGACCCAGTACTTC.

Details on this clone: Germline is not matched at one junction end, which may reflect a read error. The genes are TRBV7-6 and TRBJ2-6; TRBD1 is a possible D gene (5 bases). In germline, CDR1 is SGHVS, CDR2 FNYEAQ. The CDR3 runs to 15 residues. The CDR3 DNA reads as TGTGCCAGCAGCTCGCAGAGCTCTGGGGCCAACGGCCTGACTTTC. Its protein product is CASSSQSSGANGLTF.

CDR3 sequence: CASSPPGGGTEAFF. In nucleotides, the CDR3 is TGTGCCAGCTCACCACCAGGGGGGGGTACTGAAGCTTTCTTT. This chain connects TRBV18 to TRBJ1-1; D is perhaps TRBD1 (6 bases). This CDR3 spans 14 amino acids. V was clipped by 0 bases and J by 5 bases, with 10 bases between them. Germline assignment: CDR1 KGHSH and CDR2 LQKENI.

The rearrangement joins TRBV9 to TRBJ2-5, with 11 bases lining up with TRBD1. CDR3 length equals 17 residues. Looked up from germline, CDR1 is SGDLS and CDR2 is YYNGEE. V trimming: 2 bases; J trimming: 4 bases; junction bases outside the gene matches: 10. The CDR3: CASSVHSGQGARETQYF. DNA of the CDR3: TGTGCCAGCAGCGTTCACTCAGGACAGGGGGCGCGAGAGACCCAGTACTTC.